This T cell receptor beta chain originates from a study of T cells in Graves' hyperthyroidism and ophthalmopathy. Germline CDR1 and CDR2: DFQATT and SNEGSKA (reference sequence). The V and J ends lost 3 bases and 0 bases respectively, with 6 bases between them. CDR3 size: 14 residues. Orbital computed tomography, thyroid ultrasound, serum thyroxine and TRAb, and clinical symptoms together informed the diagnoses. Researchers amplified the TCR beta CDR3 regions from RNA transcripts. TCR CDR3 regions were first amplified by RT-PCR with HTBI primers. TCRdb passed the multiplex PCR reads through MiXCR, listing each CDR3 protein once. The data contain about 380,000 distinct CDR3 sequences, roughly 13% of them singletons. In the case of this clonotype: The missing conserved phenylalanine or tryptophan at the end of this CDR3 makes a read error likely.

This sequence joins TRBV20-1 and TRBJ1-6; no firm D call. Specimen: blood. This TCR was sampled from a man under 40 with Graves' hyperthyroidism that later progressed to Graves' ophthalmopathy. The CDR3 bases are TGCAGTGCTAGTAAAAGCTCCTATAATTCACCCCTCCACCTT. Its protein product is CSASKSSYNSPLHL.